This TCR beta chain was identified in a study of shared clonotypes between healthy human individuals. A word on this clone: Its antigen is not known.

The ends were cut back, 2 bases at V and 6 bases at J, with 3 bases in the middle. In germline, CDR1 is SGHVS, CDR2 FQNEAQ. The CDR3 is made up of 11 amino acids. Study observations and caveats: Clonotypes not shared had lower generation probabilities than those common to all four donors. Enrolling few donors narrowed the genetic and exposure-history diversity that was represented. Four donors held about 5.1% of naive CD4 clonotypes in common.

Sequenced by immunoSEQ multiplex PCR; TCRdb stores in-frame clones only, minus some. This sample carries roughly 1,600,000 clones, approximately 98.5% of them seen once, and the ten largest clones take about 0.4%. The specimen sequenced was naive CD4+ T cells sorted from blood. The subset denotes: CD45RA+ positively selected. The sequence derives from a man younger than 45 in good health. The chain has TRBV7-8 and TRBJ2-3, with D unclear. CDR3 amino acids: CASSLFDTQYF. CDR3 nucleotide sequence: TGTGCCAGCAGCTTATTTGATACGCAGTATTTT.